The clone carrying this T cell receptor beta chain came up a few times. Methods used by the authors: The assay estimated nucleated cells by amplifying reference gene primers. TCRdb's copy holds only in-frame clones and misses some; the assay was immunoSEQ multiplex PCR. V, J and clone size reflect that table, while D and trimming were determined from the DNA. There are 95,000 to 150,000 clones in the sample; 70% to 85% occur only once, and 3.5% to 5.5% lies in the top ten. The data were taken from a study of blood T cell repertoires in COVID-19. Study context: Acute and convalescent COVID-19 specimens originated in the United States, Italy and Spain. Sources were T cells, B-cell-depleted T cells, or PBMCs; the material itself was cDNA or gDNA.

CDR1 is SNHLY, CDR2 FYNNEI, per germline. Trimming removed 5 bases at V and 5 bases at J, with 10 bases between. The CDR3 runs to 14 residues. The TCR originated in a woman in her 70s with acute or convalescent COVID-19. This rearrangement joins TRBV2 to TRBJ1-6; D not resolved. The sequenced sample consisted of peripheral blood. The CDR3: CASSSTVNNSPLHF. The CDR3 DNA is TGTGCCAGCAGTAGCACAGTAAATAATTCACCCCTCCACTTT.